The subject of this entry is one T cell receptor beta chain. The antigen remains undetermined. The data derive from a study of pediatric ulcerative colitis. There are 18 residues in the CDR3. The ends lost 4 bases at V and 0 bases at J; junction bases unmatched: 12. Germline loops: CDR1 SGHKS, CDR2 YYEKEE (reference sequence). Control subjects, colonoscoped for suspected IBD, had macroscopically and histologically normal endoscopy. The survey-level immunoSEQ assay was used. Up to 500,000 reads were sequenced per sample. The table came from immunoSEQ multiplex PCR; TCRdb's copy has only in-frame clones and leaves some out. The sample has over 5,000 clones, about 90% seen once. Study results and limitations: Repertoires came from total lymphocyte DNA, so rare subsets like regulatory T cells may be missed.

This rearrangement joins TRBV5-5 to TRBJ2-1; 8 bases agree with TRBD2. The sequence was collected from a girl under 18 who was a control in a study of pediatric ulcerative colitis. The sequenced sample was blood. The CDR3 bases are TGTGCCAGCAGCCCCGACGGGGGGGGAGCGGTCTCCTACAATGAGCAGTTCTTC. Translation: CASSPDGGGAVSYNEQFF.